The rows below give T cell receptor beta chains drawn from one sample of a study of cytomegalovirus exposure and HLA in healthy donors. Profiled with immunoSEQ multiplex PCR; TCRdb holds only in-frame clones, not every one. The sample holds around 110,000 clones, roughly 74% seen once. The sample was PBMCs. The source is a man aged 35 to 55 in good health and CMV-seronegative. Both conserved end residues are part of each CDR3. The D gene is left open where the match is weak. Clone size, where shown, is once, few, many, or a class for clones that have expanded.

v_call	clone_size	d_call	j_call	cdr3_nt	cdr3_aa
TRBV5-4	.	TRBD2	TRBJ2-1	TGTGCCAGCAGGTTAGGAGGCGGGGGGAATTACAATGAGCAGTTCTTC	CASRLGGGGNYNEQFF
TRBV9	.	.	TRBJ1-6	TGTGCCAGCAGCGCACTCGCGGGACCAGAATATTCACCCCTCCACTTT	CASSALAGPEYSPLHF
TRBV29-1	.	TRBD1	TRBJ1-1	TGCAGCGTTCAGACAGGGCTTAACACTGAAGCTTTCTTT	CSVQTGLNTEAFF
TRBV6-1	once	TRBD2	TRBJ2-7	TGTGCCAGCAGTGGACCGGGACTAGCTAACTACGAGCAGTACTTC	CASSGPGLANYEQYF
TRBV11-2	.	TRBD1	TRBJ1-1	TGTGCCAGCAGCTCGGGACAGGGGGGGCACTTT	CASSSGQGGHF
TRBV7-2	once	.	TRBJ2-7	TGTGCCGGCAGCTTAGGACTCCAAGCCTACGAGCAGTACTTC	CAGSLGLQAYEQYF
TRBV7-8	.	.	TRBJ2-1	TGTGCCAGCAGCTTAGCGGTAGAGGGCTACAATGAGCAGTTCTTC	CASSLAVEGYNEQFF
TRBV12-5	.	TRBD1	TRBJ1-5	TGTGCTAGTGGCCTCGGACAGGGAGGGAATCAGCCCCAGCATTTT	CASGLGQGGNQPQHF
TRBV6-6	.	.	TRBJ2-7	TGTGCCAGCAGTTACTCAGGGGCAGGCGGCTCCTACGAGCAGTACTTC	CASSYSGAGGSYEQYF
TRBV5-1	once	TRBD2	TRBJ2-3	TGCGCCAGCAGAGTTCTCCGTGGACTAGCGGGGGGAGATACGCAGTATTTT	CASRVLRGLAGGDTQYF
TRBV18	.	TRBD1	TRBJ2-2	TGTGCCAGCTCACCGACGCAGGGGGCCGTCGGGGAGCTGTTTTTT	CASSPTQGAVGELFF
TRBV12-5	.	.	TRBJ2-3	TGTGCTAGTGGTTTGGCCCAGGGGCCAGATACGCAGTATTTT	CASGLAQGPDTQYF
TRBV6-1	.	TRBD1	TRBJ1-1	TGTGCCAGCAGTGTGTGGACAGGGAACACTGAAGCTTTCTTT	CASSVWTGNTEAFF
TRBV2	few	.	TRBJ1-4	TGTGCCAGCAGTCAAAGACTGGGAGTAAATGAAAAACTGTTTTTT	CASSQRLGVNEKLFF
TRBV19	.	.	TRBJ1-5	TGTGCCAGTAGTCCAGGGGACAAGGGGGACAATCAGCCCCAGCATTTT	CASSPGDKGDNQPQHF
TRBV7-3	.	TRBD2	TRBJ2-5	TGTGCCAGCAGCTTAAATGGCGGGGGGGGGTCCGAGACCCAGTACTTC	CASSLNGGGGSETQYF
TRBV6-5	few	.	TRBJ2-2	TGTGCCAGCAGTCCCGGGGTTGGGTTCCCCGGGGAGCTGTTTTTT	CASSPGVGFPGELFF
TRBV19	.	TRBD1	TRBJ1-2	TGTGCCAGTAGTAACAGGGGAGCCTATGGCTACACCTTC	CASSNRGAYGYTF
TRBV11-2	.	.	TRBJ2-3	TGTGCCAGCAGCTTAGGACCGGGATACACAGATACGCAGTATTTT	CASSLGPGYTDTQYF
TRBV6-4	.	.	TRBJ1-1	TGTGCCAGCAGTGACAGGGGAACCACTGAAGCTTTCTTT	CASSDRGTTEAFF
TRBV6-1	.	TRBD1	TRBJ2-7	TGTGCCAGCAGTGAAGCGGGACAGGGTATATACGAGCAGTACTTC	CASSEAGQGIYEQYF
TRBV18	.	.	TRBJ2-7	TGTGCCAGCTCACCATCTTTAACTTACGAGCAGTACTTC	CASSPSLTYEQYF
TRBV7-2	.	.	TRBJ2-7	TGTGCCAGCAGCCCTAGGTGGACATCCGACGAGCAGTACTTC	CASSPRWTSDEQYF
TRBV29-1	.	TRBD1	TRBJ2-2	TGCAGCGCCCATACCGGGACAGGGGTCCCCGGGGAGCTGTTTTTT	CSAHTGTGVPGELFF
TRBV2	.	.	TRBJ2-3	TGTGCCAGCAACCTCGAGAGGCAGTATTTT	CASNLERQYF
TRBV2	few	TRBD2	TRBJ2-6	TGTGCCAGCGGCGGGGGGGCGATTGGGGCCAACGTCCTGACTTTC	CASGGGAIGANVLTF
TRBV6-1	few	.	TRBJ1-5	TGTGCCAGCAGTGAATCTCCCCATCAGCCCCAGCATTTT	CASSESPHQPQHF
TRBV7-9	.	.	TRBJ2-1	TGTGCCAGCAGCTTAGGCCAGGGGGGCTACAATGAGCAGTTCTTC	CASSLGQGGYNEQFF
TRBV7-9	.	TRBD1	TRBJ1-2	TGTGCCAGCAGCGCGTTCATCGGGACAGGGGGCGACTATGGCTACACCTTC	CASSAFIGTGGDYGYTF
TRBV7-9	few	.	TRBJ2-7	TGTGCCAGCAGCTTAGGTTCTCAGGGGCACGAGCAGTACTTC	CASSLGSQGHEQYF
TRBV27	.	TRBD1	TRBJ2-3	TGTGCCAGCATACGGACAGGCTTTTTCGCAGATACGCAGTATTTT	CASIRTGFFADTQYF
TRBV5-1	.	.	TRBJ2-2	TGCGCCAGCAACCTAGGTCCTACGAACACCGGGGAGCTGTTTTTT	CASNLGPTNTGELFF
TRBV5-1	.	.	TRBJ2-3	TGCGCCAGCAGCCCCCCTAACACAGATACGCAGTATTTT	CASSPPNTDTQYF
TRBV5-1	.	TRBD2	TRBJ2-1	TGCGCCAGCAGCTTGAGGGTCCAGCGGGGGGACAATGAGCAGTTCTTC	CASSLRVQRGDNEQFF
TRBV4-1	few	.	TRBJ1-4	TGCGCCAGCAGCCAAGATAACAGCCGGCGAGAAAAACTGTTTTTT	CASSQDNSRREKLFF
TRBV6-6	.	TRBD1	TRBJ1-4	TGTGCCAGCAGTTACGGACAGGGTAATGAAAAACTGTTTTTT	CASSYGQGNEKLFF
TRBV7-2	.	.	TRBJ2-2	TGTGCCAGCAGCCGTAGGGGGGGCGGAACCGGGGAGCTGTTTTTT	CASSRRGGGTGELFF
TRBV7-9	.	.	TRBJ1-2	TGTGCCAGCACAGGGGTCTCCCATTTTGCTAACTATGGCTACACCTTC	CASTGVSHFANYGYTF
TRBV6-1	.	.	TRBJ1-1	TGTGCCAGCAGTGAACCCGGGGCGGGGGGCGGAACTGAAGCTTTCTTT	CASSEPGAGGGTEAFF
TRBV7-9	.	TRBD2	TRBJ2-5	TGTGCCAGCAGCTCTCGGACTAGCGGGGGGGAAGAGACCCAGTACTTC	CASSSRTSGGEETQYF
TRBV2	few	TRBD1	TRBJ1-4	TGTGCCAGCAACTTGGACAGGGAAAATGAAAAACTGTTTTTT	CASNLDRENEKLFF
TRBV28	once	.	TRBJ1-4	TGTGCCAGCAGGAGCCCTAATGAAAAACTGTTTTTT	CASRSPNEKLFF
TRBV2	.	.	TRBJ2-7	TGTGCCAGCAGTGAGTGGGGCGGACAAATATACTACGAGCAGTACTTC	CASSEWGGQIYYEQYF
TRBV6-1	.	.	TRBJ2-2	TGTGCCAGCAGACGGGTGTTGAACACCGGGGAGCTGTTTTTT	CASRRVLNTGELFF
TRBV6-4	.	TRBD1	TRBJ2-3	TGTGCCAGCAGTGACGGACAGGGGGCAGATACGCAGTATTTT	CASSDGQGADTQYF